The next 11 T cell receptor beta chains were all read from a single sample in a study of blood T cell repertoires in COVID-19. Method: immunoSEQ multiplex PCR; TCRdb's copy keeps in-frame clones and lacks some. The sample lists 270,000 or so clones; around nine tenths were seen once. Sequenced: peripheral blood. The receptor set was obtained from a man aged 40-50 years with active or convalescent COVID-19.

The chain is built from TRBV11-2 and TRBJ2-7, with a possible D match to TRBD1 (5 bases). Germline V lookup: CDR1 SGHAT, CDR2 FQNNGV. The CDR3 length is 15 residues. V lost 6 bases and J lost 0, with 15 bases in between. The CDR3 reads CASSTFHRSSYEQYF. CDR3 in DNA: TGTGCCAGCAGTACATTTCACAGGTCCTCCTACGAGCAGTACTTC. The complete variable domain, with remaining parts taken from reference TRBV11-2 and TRBJ2-7, reads EAGVAQSPRYKIIEKRQSVAFWCNPISGHATLYWYQQILGQGPKLLIQFQNNGVVDDSQLPKDRFSAERLKGVDSTLKIQPAKLEDSAVYLCASSTFHRSSYEQYFGPGTRLTVT.

As DNA, the CDR3 is TGTGCCACCAGCAGAGATCGAGGGACTAGCCACGAGCAGTACTTC. Its protein is CATSRDRGTSHEQYF. The V gene is TRBV15, the J gene TRBJ2-7; 9 positions match TRBD2. Germline trimming cut 0 bases from V and 5 bases from J; bases unmatched to any gene: 5. The CDR3 length is 15 residues. CDR1 LNHNV and CDR2 YYDKDF come from the germline V gene (reference sequence).

The chain joins TRBV5-6 to TRBJ1-4; D may be TRBD1 (5 bases). The germline V and J ends were trimmed by 0 bases and 4 bases, with 7 bases remaining between them. The germline V gene has CDR1 SGHDT and CDR2 YYEEEE. The CDR3 contains 14 residues. The CDR3 reads CASSLGQINEKLFF. CDR3 bases: TGTGCCAGCAGCTTGGGACAGATTAATGAAAAACTGTTTTTT.

This sequence joins TRBV28 and TRBJ2-3, with D perhaps matching TRBD2 (6 bases). The CDR3 contains 14 residues. Per the germline V gene, CDR1 is MDHEN and CDR2 is SYDVKM. V was pared by 7 bases and J by 6 bases, with 17 bases between. As DNA, the CDR3 is TGTGCCAGCATCCCAGGAGGGGAAGGTGATACGCAGTATTTT. Its translation is CASIPGGEGDTQYF. The full variable domain, its missing parts supplied by reference TRBV28 and TRBJ2-3, is DVKVTQSSRYLVKRTGEKVFLECVQDMDHENMFWYRQDPGLGLRLIYFSYDVKMKEKGDIPEGYSVSREKKERFSLILESASTNQTSMYLCASIPGGEGDTQYFGPGTRLTVL.

The J gene is TRBJ1-1, the V gene TRBV19, with TRBD1 as a possible D gene (6 bases). CDR1 and CDR2 (germline): LNHDA, SQIVND (reference sequence). The CDR3 runs 15 residues. V was shortened by 4 bases and J by 10 bases, with 22 bases between the two germline ends. CDR3 sequence reads: CASSTREGGPMGAFF. DNA of the CDR3: TGTGCCAGTAGTACAAGGGAGGGGGGCCCGATGGGAGCTTTCTTT.

The genes are TRBV2 and TRBJ1-5; D remains unclear. The CDR3 has 15 residues. Per the germline V gene, CDR1 is SNHLY and CDR2 is FYNNEI. Trimming cost V 1 base and J 0 bases, with 7 bases left between them. The CDR3 region is CASSEGAYSNQPQHF. Written as DNA, the CDR3 is TGTGCCAGCAGTGAAGGTGCGTATAGCAATCAGCCCCAGCATTTT.

This sequence joins TRBV3-1 (or the pseudogene TRBV3-2) and TRBJ2-3, with unresolved D. Germline CDR1 is LGHDT and CDR2 is YNNKEL (reference sequence). The CDR3 runs 14 residues. V gave up 4 bases and J gave up 0 bases, with 8 bases separating them. The CDR3 region has the DNA TGTGCCAGCAGCCGAAAAACTAGCACAGATACGCAGTATTTT. This codes for CASSRKTSTDTQYF.

The V gene is TRBV12-2, the J gene TRBJ1-5; TRBD1, the table's D call, was not compared with the DNA. TRBV12-2 is noted as a pseudogene. CDR3 length: 13 amino acids. CDR3 nucleotides: TGTGCAAGTCGTCCTAATCAGGGGCAACCCCAGCATTTT. It codes for CASRPNQGQPQHF.

This chain joins TRBV7-3 and TRBJ1-6; D remains unclear. Germline lookup yields CDR1 SGHTA and CDR2 FQGTGA. The CDR3 contains 13 residues. V lost 5 bases and J lost 6, with 8 bases in between. The CDR3 DNA follows: TGTGCCAGCAGCCCTGGCAGTAATTCACCCCTCCACTTT. Encoded protein: CASSPGSNSPLHF.

The CDR3 spells CASSSHPSVATDTQYF. CDR3 bases: TGTGCCAGCAGTTCTCACCCTAGCGTGGCCACAGATACGCAGTATTTT. This chain connects TRBV7-9 to TRBJ2-3; maybe TRBD2 (6 bases). The CDR3 consists of 16 residues. Germline assignment: CDR1 SEHNR and CDR2 FQNEAQ (reference sequence). Trimming removed 6 bases at V and 2 bases at J, with 18 bases between.

The rearrangement links TRBV18 to TRBJ2-1; the match to TRBD2 covers 13 bases. This CDR3 is 15 amino acids long. Germline loops: CDR1 KGHSH, CDR2 LQKENI. V shed 6 bases and J 7 bases; nucleotides not matched to a gene: 6. DNA of the CDR3: TGTGCCAGCTCTCCCGGGACTAGCGGGAAAAATGAGCAGTTCTTC. It codes for CASSPGTSGKNEQFF.